The entry below gives a single T cell receptor beta chain sequence along with its context. What it binds is unknown. Germline values: CDR1 SGHRS, CDR2 YFSETQ. The CDR3 covers 16 residues. V lost 4 bases to trimming and J lost 2 bases; unmatched junction nucleotides: 10. Primed by a sample-barcoded 5' primer and a J-beta primer mix, a second PCR proceeded for roughly 7 to 12 cycles. A template-switch adaptor with 12 random nucleotides tagged each cDNA molecule. TCRdb passed the 5' RACE reads through MiXCR, listing each CDR3 protein once. In the table there are about 830,000 distinct CDR3 sequences, 58% of which are singletons. The entry originates in a study of blood T cells in healthy people across ages. General study results and limits: Aged donors had fewer naive CD4+ cells and lower diversity than long-lived donors. Unknown CMV status may confound age-related changes in expanded clones.

The draw of peripheral blood yielded ten milliliters from each donor. The material sequenced was blood. The rearrangement uses TRBV5-1 and TRBJ2-3; 7 bases are shared with TRBD2. The sequence was collected from a man between 25 and 39 years old in good health. Here the CDR3 DNA reads TGCGCCAGCAGCAGTGCCGGCGGGAGCCCCACAGATACGCAGTATTTT. Translating it yields CASSSAGGSPTDTQYF.